This note documents a single T cell receptor beta chain sequence. V lost 4 bases, J lost 1 base, and 7 bases stayed unmatched. Germline values: CDR1 SGHDT, CDR2 YYEEEE. CDR3 size: 15 residues. Libraries were prepared by immunoSEQ multiplex PCR; TCRdb keeps only in-frame clonotypes and omits some of them. The table includes 150,000 to 200,000 clones, 75% to 85% detected once. These data originate in a study of blood T cell repertoires in COVID-19. In Seattle, patients joined the study during active infection and were tracked longitudinally. This TCR derives from a woman of 80 years or more with COVID-19, enrolled during active disease. Sequenced: peripheral blood. The J gene is TRBJ1-1, the V gene TRBV5-6; 7 bases map to TRBD1. CDR3 sequence (DNA): TGTGCCAGCAGCCCCCTTGACAGGGAGAACACTGAAGCTTTCTTT. Translating gives CASSPLDRENTEAFF.